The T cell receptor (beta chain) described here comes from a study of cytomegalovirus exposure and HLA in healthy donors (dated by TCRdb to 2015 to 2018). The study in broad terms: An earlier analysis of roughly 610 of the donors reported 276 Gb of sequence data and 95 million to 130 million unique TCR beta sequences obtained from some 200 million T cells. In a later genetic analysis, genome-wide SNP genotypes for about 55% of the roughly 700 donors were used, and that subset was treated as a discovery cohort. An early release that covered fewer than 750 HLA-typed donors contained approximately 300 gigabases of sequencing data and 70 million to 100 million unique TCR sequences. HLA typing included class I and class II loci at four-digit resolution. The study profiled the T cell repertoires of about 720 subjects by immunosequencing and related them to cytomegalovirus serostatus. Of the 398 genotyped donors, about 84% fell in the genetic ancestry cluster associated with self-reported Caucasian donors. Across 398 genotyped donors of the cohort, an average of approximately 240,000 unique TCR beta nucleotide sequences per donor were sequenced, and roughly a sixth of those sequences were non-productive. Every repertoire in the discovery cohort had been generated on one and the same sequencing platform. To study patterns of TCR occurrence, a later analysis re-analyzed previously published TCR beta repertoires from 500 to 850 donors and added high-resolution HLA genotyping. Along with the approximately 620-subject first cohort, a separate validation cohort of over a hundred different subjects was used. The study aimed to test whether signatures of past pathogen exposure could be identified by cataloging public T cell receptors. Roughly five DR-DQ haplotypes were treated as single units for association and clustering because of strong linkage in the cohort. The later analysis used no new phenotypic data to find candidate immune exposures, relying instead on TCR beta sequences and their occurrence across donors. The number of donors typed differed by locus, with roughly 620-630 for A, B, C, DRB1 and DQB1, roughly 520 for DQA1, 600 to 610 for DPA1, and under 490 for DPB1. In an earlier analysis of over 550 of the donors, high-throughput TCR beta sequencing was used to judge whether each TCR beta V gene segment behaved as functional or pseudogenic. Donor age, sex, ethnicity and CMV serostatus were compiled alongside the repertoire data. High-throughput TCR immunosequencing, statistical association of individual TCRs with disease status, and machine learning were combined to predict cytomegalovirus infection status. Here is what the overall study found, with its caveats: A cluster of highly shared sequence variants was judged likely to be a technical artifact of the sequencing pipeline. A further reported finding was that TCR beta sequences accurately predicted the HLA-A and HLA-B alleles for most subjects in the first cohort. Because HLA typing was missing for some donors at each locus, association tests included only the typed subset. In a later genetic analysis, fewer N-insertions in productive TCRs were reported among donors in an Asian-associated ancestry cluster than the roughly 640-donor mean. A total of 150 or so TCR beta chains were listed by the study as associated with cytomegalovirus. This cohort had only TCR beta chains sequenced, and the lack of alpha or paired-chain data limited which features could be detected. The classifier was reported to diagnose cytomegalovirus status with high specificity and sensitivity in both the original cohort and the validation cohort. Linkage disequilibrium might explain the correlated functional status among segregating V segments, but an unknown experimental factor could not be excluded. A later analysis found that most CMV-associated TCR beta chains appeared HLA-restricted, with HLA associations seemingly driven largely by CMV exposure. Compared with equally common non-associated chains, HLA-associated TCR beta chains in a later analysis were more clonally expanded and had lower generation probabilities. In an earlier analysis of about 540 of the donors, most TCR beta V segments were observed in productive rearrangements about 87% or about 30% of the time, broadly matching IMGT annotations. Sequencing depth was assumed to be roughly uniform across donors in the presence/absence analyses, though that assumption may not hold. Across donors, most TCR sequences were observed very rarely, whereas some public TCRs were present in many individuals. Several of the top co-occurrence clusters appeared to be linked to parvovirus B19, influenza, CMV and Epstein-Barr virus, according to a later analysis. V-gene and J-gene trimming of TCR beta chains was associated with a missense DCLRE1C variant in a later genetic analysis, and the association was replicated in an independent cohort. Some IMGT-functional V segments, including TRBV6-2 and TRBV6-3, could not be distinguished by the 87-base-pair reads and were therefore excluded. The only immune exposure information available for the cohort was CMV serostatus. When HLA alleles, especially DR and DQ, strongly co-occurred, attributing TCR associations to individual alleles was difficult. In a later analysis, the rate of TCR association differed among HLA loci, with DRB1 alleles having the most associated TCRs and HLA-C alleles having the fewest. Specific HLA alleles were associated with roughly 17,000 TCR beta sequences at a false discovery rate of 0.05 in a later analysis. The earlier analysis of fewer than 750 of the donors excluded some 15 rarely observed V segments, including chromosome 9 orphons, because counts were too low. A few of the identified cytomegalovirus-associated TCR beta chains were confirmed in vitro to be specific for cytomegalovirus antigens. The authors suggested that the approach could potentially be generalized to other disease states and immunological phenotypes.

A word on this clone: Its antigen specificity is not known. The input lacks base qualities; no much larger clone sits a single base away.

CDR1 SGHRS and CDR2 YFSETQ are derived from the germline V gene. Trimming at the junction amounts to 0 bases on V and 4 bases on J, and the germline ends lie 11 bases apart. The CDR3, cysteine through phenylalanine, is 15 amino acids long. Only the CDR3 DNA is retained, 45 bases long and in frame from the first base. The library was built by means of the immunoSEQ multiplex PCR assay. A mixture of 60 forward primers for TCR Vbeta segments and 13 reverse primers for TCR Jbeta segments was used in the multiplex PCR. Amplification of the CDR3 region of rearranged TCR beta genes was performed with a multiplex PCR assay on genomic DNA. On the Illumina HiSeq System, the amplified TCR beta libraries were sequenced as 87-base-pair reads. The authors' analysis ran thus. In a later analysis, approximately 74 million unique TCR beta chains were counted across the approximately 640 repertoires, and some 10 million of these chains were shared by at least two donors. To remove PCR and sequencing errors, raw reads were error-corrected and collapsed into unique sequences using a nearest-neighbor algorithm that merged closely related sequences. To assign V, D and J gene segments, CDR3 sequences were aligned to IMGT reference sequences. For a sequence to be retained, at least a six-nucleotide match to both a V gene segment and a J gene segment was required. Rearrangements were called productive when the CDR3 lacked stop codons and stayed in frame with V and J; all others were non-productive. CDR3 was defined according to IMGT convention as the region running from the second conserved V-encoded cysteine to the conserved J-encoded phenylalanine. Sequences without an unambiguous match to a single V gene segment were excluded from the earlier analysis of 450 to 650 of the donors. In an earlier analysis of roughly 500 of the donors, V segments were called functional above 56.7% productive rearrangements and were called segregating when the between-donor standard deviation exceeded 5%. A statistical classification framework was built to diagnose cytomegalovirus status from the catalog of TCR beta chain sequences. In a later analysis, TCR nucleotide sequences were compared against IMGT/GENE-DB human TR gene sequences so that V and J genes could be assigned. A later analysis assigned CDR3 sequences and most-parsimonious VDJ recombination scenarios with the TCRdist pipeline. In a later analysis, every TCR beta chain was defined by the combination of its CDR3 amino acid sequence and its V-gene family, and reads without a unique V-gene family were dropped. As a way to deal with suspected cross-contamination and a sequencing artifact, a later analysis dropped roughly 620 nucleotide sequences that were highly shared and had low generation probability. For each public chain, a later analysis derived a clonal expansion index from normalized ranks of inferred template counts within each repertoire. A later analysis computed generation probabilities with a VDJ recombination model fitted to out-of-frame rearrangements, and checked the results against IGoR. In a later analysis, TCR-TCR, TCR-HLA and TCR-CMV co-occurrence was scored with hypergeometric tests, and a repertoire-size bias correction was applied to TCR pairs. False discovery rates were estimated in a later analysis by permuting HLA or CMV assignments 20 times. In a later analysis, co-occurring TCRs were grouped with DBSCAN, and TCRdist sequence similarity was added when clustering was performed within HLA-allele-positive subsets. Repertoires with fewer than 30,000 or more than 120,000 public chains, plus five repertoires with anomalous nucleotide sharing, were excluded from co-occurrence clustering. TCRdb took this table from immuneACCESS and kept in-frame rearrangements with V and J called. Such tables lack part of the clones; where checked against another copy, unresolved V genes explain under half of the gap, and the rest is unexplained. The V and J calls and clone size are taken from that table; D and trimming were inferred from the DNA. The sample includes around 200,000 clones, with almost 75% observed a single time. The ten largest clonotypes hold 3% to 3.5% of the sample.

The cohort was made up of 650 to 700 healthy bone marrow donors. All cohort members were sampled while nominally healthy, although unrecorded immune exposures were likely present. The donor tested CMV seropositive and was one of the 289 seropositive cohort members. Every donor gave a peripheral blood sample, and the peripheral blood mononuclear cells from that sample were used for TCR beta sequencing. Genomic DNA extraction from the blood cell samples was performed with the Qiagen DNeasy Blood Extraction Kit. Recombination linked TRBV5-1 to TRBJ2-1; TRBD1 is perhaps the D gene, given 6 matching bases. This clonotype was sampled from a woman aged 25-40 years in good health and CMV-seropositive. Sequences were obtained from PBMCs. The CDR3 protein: CASSLDRAGYNEQFF. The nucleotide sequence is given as TGCGCCAGCAGCTTGGACAGGGCCGGGTACAATGAGCAGTTCTTC.